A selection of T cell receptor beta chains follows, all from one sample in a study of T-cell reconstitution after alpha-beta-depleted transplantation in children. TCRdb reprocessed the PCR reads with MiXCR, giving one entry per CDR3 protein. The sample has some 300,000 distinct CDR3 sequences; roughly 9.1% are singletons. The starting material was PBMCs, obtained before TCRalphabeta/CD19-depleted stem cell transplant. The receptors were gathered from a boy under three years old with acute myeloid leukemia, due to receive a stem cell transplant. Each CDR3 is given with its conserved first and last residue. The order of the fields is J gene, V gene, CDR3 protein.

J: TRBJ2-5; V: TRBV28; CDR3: CASSSETGETQYF
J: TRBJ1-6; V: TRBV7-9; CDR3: CASSRPGYNSPLHF
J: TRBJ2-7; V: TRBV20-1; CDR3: CSAGTGSPYEQYF
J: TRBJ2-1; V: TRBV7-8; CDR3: CASSSFGQGPYNEQFF
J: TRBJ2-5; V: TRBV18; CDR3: CASSQNGQGAETQYF
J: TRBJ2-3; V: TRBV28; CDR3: CASSLSGTSGHISTDTQYF
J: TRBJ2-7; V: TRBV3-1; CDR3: CASSPWGSRLGGEQYF
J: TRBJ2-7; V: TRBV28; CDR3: CASSRTSGRTRFYEQYF
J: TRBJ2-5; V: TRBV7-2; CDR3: CASSLSGGARETQYF
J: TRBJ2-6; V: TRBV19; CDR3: CASSTRNPLRPRSGANVLTF
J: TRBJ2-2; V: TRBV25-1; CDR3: CASSDRRYTGELFF
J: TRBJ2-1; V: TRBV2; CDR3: CTSRRTGITSGRAPEQFF
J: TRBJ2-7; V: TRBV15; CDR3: CATSRGGVTAYEQYF
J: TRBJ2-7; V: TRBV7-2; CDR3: CASSSGQGGSTYEQYF
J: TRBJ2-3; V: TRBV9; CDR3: CASSVGSGGITDTQYF
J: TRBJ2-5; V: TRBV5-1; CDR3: CASSFGQETQYF
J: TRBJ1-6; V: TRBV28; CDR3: CASSLISLGADYNSPLHF
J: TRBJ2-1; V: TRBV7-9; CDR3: CASSLLGQGYNEQFF
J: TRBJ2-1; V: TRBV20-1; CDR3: CSAREAWRGFF
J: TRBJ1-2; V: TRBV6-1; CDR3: CASSRDRGEHGYTF
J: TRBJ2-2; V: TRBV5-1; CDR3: CASSLDRVNTGELFF
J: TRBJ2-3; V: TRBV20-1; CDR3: CSAEGASGSGTDTQYF
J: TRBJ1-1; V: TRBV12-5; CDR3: CASGLVLGGVANTEAFF
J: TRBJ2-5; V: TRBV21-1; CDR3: CASSKSGQGIQETQYF
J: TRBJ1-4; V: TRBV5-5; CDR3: CASSWGLWTGERNEKLFF
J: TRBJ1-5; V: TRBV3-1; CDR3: CASSQDPSRGQPQHF
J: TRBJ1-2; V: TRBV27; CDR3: CASSLGTGSGYTF
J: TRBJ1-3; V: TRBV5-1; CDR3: CASSLSPGISGNTIYF
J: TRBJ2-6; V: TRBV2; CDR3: CASSVQVNSGANVLTF
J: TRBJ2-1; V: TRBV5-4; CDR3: CASRFGGYSYNEQFF
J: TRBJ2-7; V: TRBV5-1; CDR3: CASSLADSTYEQYF
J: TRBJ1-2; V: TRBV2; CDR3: CASSEGGRGGYTF
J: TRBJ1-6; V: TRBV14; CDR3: CASSQGSGSPLHF
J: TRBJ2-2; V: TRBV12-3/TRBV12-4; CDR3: CASSQGLANGELFF
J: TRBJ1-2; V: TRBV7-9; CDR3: CASSLEALGGSYTF
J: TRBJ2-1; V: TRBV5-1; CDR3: CASSFGQGGNEQFF
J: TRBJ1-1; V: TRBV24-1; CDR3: CATSEDTYPEAFF
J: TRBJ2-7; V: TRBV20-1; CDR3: CSARVRGLTYEQYF
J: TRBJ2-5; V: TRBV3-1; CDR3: CASSHDGTSAIQETQYF
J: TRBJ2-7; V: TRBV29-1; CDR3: CSVGGERAFPYEQYF